This T cell receptor beta chain was observed in a study of OX40 agonist ivuxolimab in advanced cancers. In terms of the full investigation: Ivuxolimab was a fully human IgG2 agonistic monoclonal antibody targeting the costimulatory receptor OX40 (CD134). Intravenous ivuxolimab was administered to patients every 2 weeks at six dose levels: 0.01, 0.1, 0.3, 1.5, 3 and 10 mg/kg. Of the roughly 51 dose-escalation patients, hepatocellular carcinoma was present in around 20, melanoma in roughly 15, renal cell carcinoma in 9 and head and neck cancer in 9. A male proportion of 82.7% and a mean age of about 60 years, ranging from 23 to 79, were recorded for the dose-escalation cohort. Patients were allowed to have had prior anti-PD-1, anti-PD-L1 or anti-CTLA-4 therapy, and around two fifths of the dose-escalation patients had been treated with checkpoint inhibitors. Partial responses occurred in three dose-escalation patients, of whom one had hepatocellular carcinoma and two had cutaneous melanoma. Peripheral TCRbeta sequencing was intended to test whether TCR sequence diversity was altered and clonal T-cell expansion was caused by ivuxolimab. The monotherapy dose-escalation portion (N of about 47 patients) of the phase I ivuxolimab trial is reported in the paper. Findings and caveats that apply to the study as a whole: After ivuxolimab, more expanded clones were found on average in CD8+ T cells than in CD4+ T cells. Low levels of normalized T-cell clonal expansion were also shown by some nonresponding patients. At doses of 0.1 to 3.0 mg/kg, clonal expansion of both CD4+ and CD8+ blood T cells was observed from baseline to week 6. In the 0.1-3.0 mg/kg groups, partial responders were among the patients with the lowest normalized peripheral clonal expansion, particularly in CD8+ T cells. The antigen specificity of the clonally expanded peripheral T cells was not determined.

For sequencing of the TCRbeta CDR3 region, genomic DNA was extracted from the sorted cells. TCRbeta CDR3 regions were sequenced using the immunoSEQ Assay. TCRdb obtained this table from immuneACCESS and retained in-frame rearrangements with V and J assigned. These tables miss some clones; where compared with another copy, unresolved V genes account for less than half of the shortfall, and the remainder is unexplained. The sample table holds about 67,000 clones, of which about nine tenths were seen once. The ten largest make up 4% to 5% of the sample. The CDR1 and CDR2 encoded by the germline V gene are KGHSH and LQKENI. The CDR3 runs 13 amino acids, cysteine and phenylalanine included. The CDR3 DNA has 39 bases and is translated from base 1. The germline ends are 7 bases apart after V is trimmed by 3 bases and J by 1 base. About this clone: This clone's antigen is unknown. No clone much larger than this one lies a single base away; base qualities are absent.

Patients with autoimmune disease history or receiving systemic immunosuppression were excluded from the trial. In every dose cohort, peripheral blood was drawn for TCR sequencing at baseline, cycle 4 day 1, and cycle 7 day 1. The samples were taken from a phase I, first-in-human, multicenter, open-label dose-escalation trial of ivuxolimab. Adults with locally advanced or metastatic head and neck squamous cell, hepatocellular, melanoma or renal cell carcinoma were enrolled in the trial. Before TCR sequencing, CD4+ T cells and CD8+ T cells from peripheral blood were sorted into separate populations. This clonotype was sampled from an adult with an advanced solid tumor such as melanoma, head and neck, liver or kidney cancer. The chain is made from TRBV18 and TRBJ2-7; the D gene lacks a confident call. This specimen consisted of CD4+ or CD8+ T cells sorted from blood, obtained in a trial of the OX40 agonist ivuxolimab. The CDR3 region reads CASSPGGSYEQYF. The DNA is as follows: TGTGCCAGCTCACCCGGCGGTTCCTACGAGCAGTACTTC.